Presented here are 15 T cell receptor beta chains from one specimen sequenced in a study of blood T cell repertoires in COVID-19. Only in-frame clones appear in the TCRdb table, and some are missing; sequencing was by immunoSEQ multiplex PCR. The sample has 150,000 to 200,000 clones; approximately 95% are singletons. Sequencing was performed on peripheral blood. All receptors derive from a woman between 45 and 60 years old with acute or convalescent COVID-19.

This chain links TRBV4-1 with TRBJ2-7; D perhaps matches TRBD1 (7 bases). With 1 base removed from V and 0 bases from J, the gap between germline ends came to 16 bases. This CDR3 is built from 17 residues. Germline V gene lookup returns CDR1 MGHRA and CDR2 YSYEKL. CDR3 protein: CASSQGLGGSSSYEQYF. The DNA for the CDR3 is TGCGCCAGCAGCCAAGGACTAGGGGGCTCCAGCTCCTACGAGCAGTACTTC.

This clone was seen more than once but under ten times. The chain uses TRBV6-5 and TRBJ2-2, with 9 bases that match TRBD1. CDR1 is MNHEY, CDR2 SVGAGI, per germline. The CDR3 consists of 12 residues. The V and J ends lost 8 bases and 8 bases, in that order; junction bases with no gene match: 3. CDR3 nucleotide sequence: TGTGCCAGCCAGGGACAGGGTGGGGAGCTGTTTTTT. Protein sequence: CASQGQGGELFF.

The rearrangement uses TRBV21-1 and TRBJ2-7; TRBD2, as called in the table, went unchecked against the DNA. TRBV21-1 is a pseudogene. The CDR3 totals 20 residues. The CDR3 region has the DNA TGTGCCAGCAGCAGCAAACGATGGTTATTGGGAACTAGCGGTAGCGGTAGGCAGTACTTC. Translated: CASSSKRWLLGTSGSGRQYF.

The chain is built from TRBV5-6 and TRBJ1-2; 7 bases map to TRBD1. Trimming at V came to 4 bases and at J to 6 bases, leaving 9 bases not matched to a gene. CDR3 size: 14 residues. Germline-derived CDR1 and CDR2 are SGHDT and YYEEEE. Written as DNA, the CDR3 is TGTGCCAGCAGCCCTAACCTCGGGACAGATGGCTACACCTTC. As protein: CASSPNLGTDGYTF.

J is TRBJ2-1 and V is TRBV7-2, with TRBD2 as a possible D gene (6 bases). CDR1 and CDR2 (germline): SGHTA, FQGNSA. Trimming shortened V by 1 base and J by 12 bases, and 28 bases separated the two germline ends. This CDR3 has 18 amino acids. The chain's CDR3 is CASSLVVLGGLGPTGQFF. The CDR3 nucleotides read TGTGCCAGCAGCTTAGTCGTTCTGGGAGGCCTAGGACCCACCGGGCAGTTCTTC.

The chain uses TRBV7-3 and TRBJ1-1; the match to TRBD1 covers 12 bases. V shed 5 bases, J shed 7 bases, and the junction held 5 bases outside the gene matches. This CDR3 has 14 amino acids. The germline CDR1 and CDR2 sequences are SGHTA and FQGTGA. DNA for the CDR3: TGTGCCAGCAGCCCGGGACAGGGGGCGGTTGAAGCTTTCTTT. Amino acids: CASSPGQGAVEAFF.

J is TRBJ2-5 and V is TRBV6-2 or TRBV6-3, with 11 bases lining up with TRBD2. V lost 1 base, J lost 4 bases, and 8 bases stayed unmatched. The CDR3 contains 17 residues. Germline-derived CDR1 and CDR2 are MNHEY and SVGEGT. CDR3 sequence reads: CASSYYDLGLAGETQYF. In DNA form, the CDR3 reads TGTGCCAGCAGTTACTACGATCTTGGACTAGCGGGAGAGACCCAGTACTTC.

The chain uses TRBV5-6 and TRBJ1-6; possibly TRBD1 for D (5 bases). The germline gives CDR1 SGHDT, CDR2 YYEEEE. The ends were cut back, 2 bases at V and 5 bases at J, with 8 bases in the middle. This CDR3 has 14 amino acids. The CDR3 is CASSFRQNNSPLHF. The CDR3 nucleotides are TGTGCCAGCAGCTTCAGACAGAATAATTCACCCCTCCACTTT.

The chain employs TRBV4-1 and TRBJ2-7; 8 positions match TRBD1. Germline loops: CDR1 MGHRA, CDR2 YSYEKL. This CDR3 region has 16 residues. Trimming at V came to 0 bases and at J to 4 bases, leaving 8 bases not matched to a gene. As DNA, the CDR3 is TGCGCCAGCAGCCAAGAATCAAGCGACAGGGGTTACGAGCAGTACTTC. It is translated as CASSQESSDRGYEQYF.

This chain connects TRBV13 to TRBJ2-3; no reliable D call. Germline V gene lookup returns CDR1 PRHDT and CDR2 FYEKMQ (reference sequence). V was cut by 1 base and J by 3 bases, with 11 bases left in between. The CDR3 is made up of 15 amino acids. The CDR3 sequence: CASSLETRPTDTQYF. Here the CDR3 DNA reads TGTGCCAGCAGCTTAGAAACACGCCCTACAGATACGCAGTATTTT.

This clone showed up just once. The V call is TRBV6-5, the J call TRBJ1-5; no reliable D call. Per the germline V gene, CDR1 is MNHEY and CDR2 is SVGAGI. V was trimmed by 10 bases and J by 6 bases, leaving 13 bases between them. This CDR3 has 12 residues. The CDR3 DNA reads as TGTGCCACCGGGGAATTCCCTCAGCCCCAGCATTTT. It is translated as CATGEFPQPQHF.

This clone has only one observation. The V gene is TRBV27, the J gene TRBJ2-7; a weak D match, TRBD2 (6 bases). CDR1 and CDR2 from the germline V gene are MNHEY and SMNVEV (reference sequence). The CDR3 runs to 13 residues. The V and J ends lost 10 bases and 5 bases respectively, with 18 bases between them. The CDR3 DNA reads TGTGCCACCCGAGGAGGGATGATGAACGAGCAGTACTTC. Translated: CATRGGMMNEQYF.

This clone has a handful of counts. The V call is TRBV18, the J call TRBJ2-5; a weak D match, TRBD2 (6 bases). V was trimmed by 6 bases and J by 0 bases, leaving 17 bases between them. This CDR3 spans 16 amino acids. Germline-derived CDR1 and CDR2 are KGHSH and LQKENI. The CDR3 region has the DNA TGTGCCAGCTCGCTTAATAGCGGCGCGAACCAAGAGACCCAGTACTTC. This translates into CASSLNSGANQETQYF. The entire variable domain, with the rest obtained from reference TRBV18 and TRBJ2-5, is as follows: NAGVMQNPRHLVRRRGQEARLRCSPMKGHSHVYWYRQLPEEGLKFMVYLQKENIIDESGMPKERFSAEFPKEGPSILRIQQVVRGDSAAYFCASSLNSGANQETQYFGPGTRLLVL.

A few counts support this clone. The chain recombines TRBV24-1 with TRBJ2-1; TRBD2 agrees at 12 bases. V trimming: 4 bases; J trimming: 8 bases; junction bases outside the gene matches: 17. The CDR3 contains 19 residues. CDR1 is KGHDR and CDR2 is SFDVKD in the germline V gene. CDR3 residues: CATSDPSGASGGALDEQFF. In DNA form, the CDR3 reads TGTGCCACCAGTGACCCCAGTGGGGCTAGCGGGGGGGCCTTGGATGAGCAGTTCTTC.

This chain links TRBV7-2 with TRBJ2-3; weak D call: TRBD2 (7 bases). V gave up 5 bases and J gave up 6 bases, with 15 bases separating them. CDR3 size: 14 residues. Germline loops: CDR1 SGHTA, CDR2 FQGNSA. As DNA, the CDR3 is TGTGCCAGCAGCCGTGGGGGGGCCGCGGATACGCAGTATTTT. This gives the protein CASSRGGAADTQYF.